This TCR beta chain was recovered during a study of T-cell memory formation after mild COVID-19. Study as a whole: Across donors, TCR clusters were largely donor specific.

TCRdb reanalysed the 5' RACE reads using MiXCR and keeps one entry per CDR3 protein. This table has more than 400,000 distinct CDR3 sequences, around a sixth appearing once. Trimming removed 7 bases from V and 4 bases from J, with 17 bases in between. This CDR3 comprises 14 residues. This clonotype was seen only a few times. Its antigen is currently unknown. Whole-study findings and limits: There were some responding clones in pre-infection memory, which suggested that cross-reactive memory had joined. CD4/CD8 balance held among clones contracting day 15 to 85, and later expanders leaned CD4+.

The origin of this receptor is an adult woman who had mild COVID-19 (a few samples of this study predate the infection). Cell type and time point are not known. Sequences were obtained from PBMCs or a T cell subset sorted from them (not recorded which). The chain has TRBV12-3 or TRBV12-4 and TRBJ2-7; D gene unclear. CDR3 bases: TGTGCCAGCACCTTAGGGCGGATTCCTTACGAGCAGTACTTC. Translated, it gives CASTLGRIPYEQYF.